The 30 T cell receptor beta chains presented below share a single source sample, sequenced in a study of tumour-infiltrating T cells in Burkitt lymphoma. Using immunoSEQ multiplex PCR, the repertoire was profiled, and TCRdb retains in-frame clones only, with some absent. The sample holds about 570 clones, around 10% seen once. The sample consisted of tumor tissue. All receptors derive from a human donor with diffuse large B-cell lymphoma. Some clones in this sample may be carry-over from other donors' samples.

This rearrangement joins TRBV10-3 to TRBJ1-2; D ambiguous. CDR1 and CDR2 (germline): ENHRY, SYGVKD. The CDR3 contains 12 residues. V shed 3 bases and J shed 2 bases, with 4 bases lying between them. The CDR3 bases are TGTGCCATCAGTGACAGGAACTATGGCTACACCTTC. This sequence encodes CAISDRNYGYTF.

On this clone itself: This clone may be a read error of a much larger clone one base away. At the DNA level, this CDR3 is encoded by other sequences in the same sample as well. This chain uses TRBV6-5 with TRBJ2-5, with unresolved D. The length of the CDR3 is 16 residues. V was pared by 1 base and J by 3 bases, with 15 bases between. From germline, CDR1 is MNHEY and CDR2 SVGAGI. The CDR3 sequence: CASSYLAGLNKETQYF. CDR3 nucleotide sequence: TGTGCCAGCAGTTACTTGGCAGGATTAAATAAAGAGACCCAGTACTTC.

This chain joins TRBV27 and TRBJ1-5, with D maybe TRBD1 (5 bases). Germline CDR1 MNHEY, CDR2 SMNVEV (reference sequence). With 5 bases removed from V and 6 bases from J, the gap between germline ends came to 14 bases. The CDR3 covers 14 residues. CDR3 sequence (DNA): TGTGCCAGCAGTCCTTTAGGGGCTTTTCAGCCCCAGCATTTT. Translated, it gives CASSPLGAFQPQHF.

The chain links TRBV11-2 to TRBJ2-1, with D perhaps TRBD2 (5 bases). Germline V CDR1 and CDR2: SGHAT, FQNNGV. This CDR3 is built from 14 residues. The V end lost 1 base, the J end lost 9 bases, and 13 bases lay between the germline ends. CDR3 residues: CASSLGLPASEQFF. CDR3 DNA: TGTGCCAGCAGCTTAGGACTACCCGCGAGTGAGCAGTTCTTC.

This clone was seen only a few times. The genes are TRBV4-1 and TRBJ1-1, with D possibly TRBD1 on 6 matching bases. The CDR3 totals 16 residues. V lost 3 bases and J lost 3, with 17 bases in between. Germline CDR1 is MGHRA and CDR2 is YSYEKL. For the CDR3, the DNA is TGCGCCAGCAGCCACCGGGAGGTCGGGGGGCACACTGAAGCTTTCTTT. This sequence encodes CASSHREVGGHTEAFF.

This clone turned up a few times. The chain carries TRBV7-9 and TRBJ2-5; the match to TRBD1 covers 7 bases. Germline CDR1 is SEHNR and CDR2 is FQNEAQ (reference sequence). The CDR3 covers 14 residues. V dropped 5 bases and J dropped 5; count of bases not matched to a gene: 8. CDR3 loop: CASSHPTGIETQYF. The DNA of the CDR3 is TGTGCCAGCAGCCATCCGACAGGGATTGAGACCCAGTACTTC.

This clone turned up a few times. The chain couples TRBV5-8 to TRBJ2-1; 8 bases agree with TRBD1. Germline-derived CDR1 and CDR2 are SGHTS and YDEGEE. The CDR3 is 12 residues long. With 6 bases clipped from V and 10 bases from J, the junction kept 6 bases outside the gene matches. CDR3 sequence reads: CASNQGAGEQFF. The CDR3 coding sequence is TGTGCCAGCAACCAGGGGGCGGGGGAGCAGTTCTTC.

This clone was observed a few times. This chain uses TRBV28 with TRBJ1-2; D not resolved. With 0 bases removed from V and 6 bases from J, the gap between germline ends came to 2 bases. Looked up from germline, CDR1 is MDHEN and CDR2 is SYDVKM. The length of the CDR3 is 11 residues. This CDR3 is CASSLWDGYTF. The CDR3 DNA follows: TGTGCCAGCAGTTTATGGGATGGCTACACCTTC.

The rearrangement uses TRBV6-1 and TRBJ2-7; D is unresolved. Germline V gives CDR1 MNHNS, CDR2 SASEGT. The CDR3 totals 15 residues. V lost 3 bases and J 4 bases, leaving 16 bases between the germline ends. CDR3 loop: CASSEDKGLRYEQYV. For the CDR3, the DNA is TGTGCCAGCAGTGAGGATAAAGGTTTACGGTACGAGCAGTACGTC.

The chain joins TRBV19 to TRBJ2-2; 9 bases fit TRBD1. The CDR3 is 15 residues long. V lost 7 bases and J lost 0; bases outside the gene matches: 3. Germline V lookup: CDR1 LNHDA, CDR2 SQIVND (reference sequence). CDR3 in amino acids: CASTRDRANTGELFF. The CDR3 bases are TGTGCCAGTACCCGGGACAGGGCGAACACCGGGGAGCTGTTTTTT. Drawing the rest from reference TRBV19 and TRBJ2-2, the complete variable domain is DGGITQSPKYLFRKEGQNVTLSCEQNLNHDAMYWYRQDPGQGLRLIYYSQIVNDFQKGDIAEGYSVSREKKESFPLTVTSAQKNPTAFYLCASTRDRANTGELFFGEGSRLTVL.

This clone came up a few times. The V gene is TRBV2, the J gene TRBJ1-4; tentative D call: TRBD1 (6 bases). In germline, CDR1 is SNHLY, CDR2 FYNNEI. The ends were cut back, 5 bases at V and 10 bases at J, with 14 bases in the middle. This CDR3 contains 13 residues. For the CDR3, the DNA is TGTGCCAGCAGTTACTCAGGGGCTGGAAAACTGTTTTTT. Translating gives CASSYSGAGKLFF.

This clone occurred a few times. The genes are TRBV12-1 and TRBJ2-6; the table names TRBD1, a call not compared with the DNA. TRBV12-1 is classified as a pseudogene. The CDR3 loop spans 18 amino acids. The CDR3 DNA reads TGTGCCAGCAGCTTCGCGTATATAGGACAAAGTCGGGCCAACGTCCTGACTTTC. Amino acid sequence: CASSFAYIGQSRANVLTF.

This clone showed up just a few times. The chain couples TRBV13 to TRBJ1-2; D uncertain. Germline V gene lookup returns CDR1 PRHDT and CDR2 FYEKMQ (reference sequence). The CDR3 runs to 12 residues. Trimming took off 3 bases at V and 3 bases at J, with 5 bases between the two ends. The CDR3: CASSFFHYGYTF. The CDR3 DNA reads TGTGCCAGCAGCTTTTTCCACTATGGCTACACCTTC.

This clone has only a few counts. The chain is built from TRBV18 and TRBJ2-7; D uncertain. The germline V and J ends were trimmed by 0 bases and 5 bases, with 11 bases remaining between them. The CDR3 is 14 residues long. Germline-derived CDR1 and CDR2 are KGHSH and LQKENI. CDR3 in DNA: TGTGCCAGCTCACCACCGGAGAAGGCCAACGAGCAGTACTTC. The encoded protein is CASSPPEKANEQYF.

This chain connects TRBV27 to TRBJ1-5, with D uncertain. Trimming removed 5 bases from V and 4 bases from J, with 9 bases in between. This CDR3 is built from 13 residues. CDR1 MNHEY and CDR2 SMNVEV come from the germline V gene (reference sequence). The CDR3 spells CASSRDWNQPQHF. Here the CDR3 DNA reads TGTGCCAGCAGTAGGGATTGGAATCAGCCCCAGCATTTT.

The rearrangement joins TRBV7-2 to TRBJ1-2, with 8 bases matching TRBD1. This CDR3 spans 14 amino acids. The germline gives CDR1 SGHTA, CDR2 FQGNSA. J lost 4 bases, V lost 2 bases, and 3 bases had no gene match. The CDR3 DNA reads TGTGCCAGCAGCTTAACCGGGACAGGCTATGGCTACACCTTC. Translated: CASSLTGTGYGYTF.

This clone was detected a few times. J is TRBJ1-1 and V is TRBV7-8; D remains unclear. There are 14 residues in the CDR3. The germline V and J ends were trimmed by 1 base and 11 bases, with 17 bases remaining between them. The V gene's germline CDR1 is SGHVS and CDR2 FQNEAQ. The DNA for the CDR3 is TGTGCCAGCAGCTTAGACTGGGCAGCCCGGTTGGCTTTCTTT. Translated: CASSLDWAARLAFF.

About this clone itself: At one end, the junction sequence differs from germline, possibly due to a read error. The rearrangement links TRBV18 to TRBJ2-3, with 9 bases aligning to TRBD1. This CDR3 spans 16 amino acids. The germline V gene encodes CDR1 KGHSH and CDR2 LQKENI. CDR3 DNA sequence: TGTACCAGCTCACCCCGGACAGGGGAGGTCATGGATACGCAGTATTTT. Its translation: CTSSPRTGEVMDTQYF. Full variable domain (outside the CDR3, taken from reference TRBV18 and TRBJ2-3): NAGVMQNPRHLVRRRGQEARLRCSPMKGHSHVYWYRQLPEEGLKFMVYLQKENIIDESGMPKERFSAEFPKEGPSILRIQQVVRGDSAAYFCTSSPRTGEVMDTQYFGPGTRLTVL.

The gene calls are TRBV11-2 and TRBJ2-5, with 10 bases lining up with TRBD2. The CDR3 has 16 amino acids. Germline lookup yields CDR1 SGHAT and CDR2 FQNNGV. J gave up 4 bases and V 1 base, and 6 bases lay outside the gene matches. DNA of the CDR3: TGTGCCAGCAGCTTAGTGCCCAGCGGGGGGGCAGAGACCCAGTACTTC. Protein: CASSLVPSGGAETQYF.

V usage is TRBV6-5 and J usage is TRBJ1-2; D perhaps matches TRBD1 (5 bases). This CDR3 has 14 residues. Trimming left V 2 bases short and J 6 bases short, with 13 bases between. The germline CDR1 and CDR2 sequences are MNHEY and SVGAGI. The CDR3 DNA is TGTGCCAGCAGTTACGACCCCCCGGGGGATGGCTACACCTTC. This sequence encodes CASSYDPPGDGYTF.

This clone was observed a few times. The chain joins TRBV7-8 to TRBJ2-7, with 8 bases matching TRBD1. The germline gives CDR1 SGHVS, CDR2 FQNEAQ. The CDR3 loop spans 13 amino acids. Trimming removed 5 bases from V and 4 bases from J; junction bases left unmatched: 4. Here the CDR3 reads CASSEGQAYEQYF. As DNA, the CDR3 is TGTGCCAGCAGCGAGGGACAGGCGTACGAGCAGTACTTC.

The rearrangement links TRBV10-3 to TRBJ1-1; 7 bases fit TRBD1. V shed 2 bases, J shed 3 bases, and the junction held 3 bases outside the gene matches. CDR1 and CDR2 (germline): ENHRY, SYGVKD. There are 14 residues in the CDR3. The CDR3 loop reads CAISEDRVYTEAFF. The CDR3 DNA reads TGTGCCATCAGTGAGGACAGGGTGTACACTGAAGCTTTCTTT.

This chain joins TRBV7-2 and TRBJ2-1; 8 bases line up with TRBD2. The germline gives CDR1 SGHTA, CDR2 FQGNSA. The J segment lost 4 bases and the V segment lost 7 bases, leaving 6 bases of the junction unmatched. The CDR3 length is 14 residues. The CDR3: CASIQTSDYNEQFF. The CDR3 DNA follows: TGTGCCAGCATTCAGACTAGCGATTACAATGAGCAGTTCTTC.

This chain links TRBV20-1 with TRBJ2-7; D gene ambiguous. Looked up from germline, CDR1 is DFQATT and CDR2 is SNEGSKA (reference sequence). The length of the CDR3 is 11 residues. Trimming removed 3 bases at V and 0 bases at J, with 3 bases between. The CDR3 sequence: CSASNSYEQYV. CDR3 sequence (DNA): TGCAGTGCTAGTAACTCCTACGAGCAGTACGTC.

The chain couples TRBV6-5 to TRBJ1-3, with TRBD1 identical over 8 bases. The CDR3 runs to 15 residues. Trimming at V came to 5 bases and at J to 9 bases, leaving 12 bases not matched to a gene. Germline-derived CDR1 and CDR2 are MNHEY and SVGAGI. For the CDR3, the DNA is TGTGCCAGCAGTCCCAGGGACAGGTTAGAGGCCACCATATATTTT. Amino acids: CASSPRDRLEATIYF.

The J gene is TRBJ1-1, the V gene TRBV5-6; 12 nucleotides match TRBD1. After removal of 4 bases from V and 0 bases from J, the junction contained 7 bases not matched to a gene. Germline V CDR1 and CDR2: SGHDT, YYEEEE. The CDR3 sequence is 17 residues long. Here the CDR3 reads CASSTNRDRGLNTEAFF. Here the CDR3 DNA reads TGTGCCAGCAGCACGAACCGGGACAGGGGGCTGAACACTGAAGCTTTCTTT. The entire variable domain, with the rest obtained from reference TRBV5-6 and TRBJ1-1, is as follows: DAGVTQSPTHLIKTRGQQVTLRCSPKSGHDTVSWYQQALGQGPQFIFQYYEEEERQRGNFPDRFSGHQFPNYSSELNVNALLLGDSALYLCASSTNRDRGLNTEAFFGQGTRLTVV.

This clone was seen more than once but under ten times. The CDR3 nucleotides are TGTGCCAGCAGTTGGGACGGGGGCGAGCAGTACTTC. This sequence encodes CASSWDGGEQYF. V and J are TRBV7-9 and TRBJ2-7; TRBD2 might be the D (6 bases). V was cut by 6 bases and J by 6 bases, with 12 bases left in between. CDR3 size: 12 residues. Germline CDR1 and CDR2: SEHNR and FQNEAQ (reference sequence).

This clone was seen more than once but under ten times. CDR3 sequence reads: CASSLISAGAFF. In nucleotides, the CDR3 is TGTGCCAGCAGCTTAATTTCGGCCGGGGCTTTCTTT. The rearrangement links TRBV11-2 to TRBJ1-1; D unresolved. The V gene lost 2 bases and the J gene lost 11 bases, with 12 bases spanning the gap. Germline V lookup: CDR1 SGHAT, CDR2 FQNNGV. This CDR3 has 12 residues.

The genes are TRBV4-1 and TRBJ1-1; D not certain. Deletions cut 4 bases from V and 1 base from J, with 13 bases between. This CDR3 comprises 15 residues. Germline assignment: CDR1 MGHRA and CDR2 YSYEKL. In DNA form, the CDR3 reads TGCGCCAGCAGCCTCTCCTCGGTAAGGAACACTGAAGCTTTCTTT. Amino acids: CASSLSSVRNTEAFF.

Notes on this clone: At the DNA level, this CDR3 is encoded by other sequences in the same sample as well. The J gene is TRBJ2-7, the V gene TRBV9, with 7 bases lining up with TRBD1. The CDR3 totals 12 residues. Germline CDR1 reads SGDLS; CDR2 reads YYNGEE. With V trimmed by 4 bases and J by 7 bases, 5 bases remained unmatched. The DNA of the CDR3 is TGTGCCAGCAGCCCGACAGGGCTTGAGCAGTACTTC. Translation gives CASSPTGLEQYF.